This paragraph reports one T cell receptor (beta chain). Its antigen is still unknown. The donors, healthy adults who were HIV-negative, had experienced no recent acute infections or vaccinations. The donors, all of them Caucasian adults, lived in Nashville, Tennessee. On sorted subsets, replicate PCRs used about 200 ng DNA, or 31,000 or so T cell genomes. Clones were read by immunoSEQ multiplex PCR, and TCRdb kept only the in-frame ones, dropping some. The table includes approximately 1.1 million clones, approximately 80% detected once. This specimen comes from a study of shared clonotypes between healthy human individuals. The CDR3 runs to 21 residues. Germline V gives CDR1 LGHNA, CDR2 YSLEER. The V gene end was trimmed by 4 bases and the J gene end by 4 bases; junction bases not matched to a gene: 25. Broader study findings: Genetic and exposure-history diversity was limited by the few donors.

Sequenced: memory CD4+ T cells from PBMCs. Subset noted: CD45RA-negative fraction. V usage is TRBV4-3 and J usage is TRBJ2-7, with 10 positions matching TRBD2. The sequence was collected from a man between 18 and 29 years old in good health. Some clones in this sample may be carry-over from other donors' samples. This CDR3 reads CASSPWRADRASGSFSYEQYF. The CDR3 nucleotides are TGCGCCAGCAGCCCCTGGCGGGCAGATAGGGCTAGCGGGAGCTTTTCTTACGAGCAGTACTTC.